This T cell receptor beta chain originates from a study of blood T cell repertoires in COVID-19. Profiling relied on immunoSEQ multiplex PCR, and the TCRdb table lists in-frame clones only, not all of them. The table records 300,000 or so clones, 65% to 90% of them present only once. The germline CDR1 and CDR2 sequences are SGHRS and YFSETQ. The V and J ends lost 1 base and 4 bases, in that order; junction bases with no gene match: 11. The CDR3 runs to 18 residues. This sequence joins TRBV5-1 and TRBJ2-2; 9 bases are a match to TRBD1. The sequenced sample consisted of PBMCs or T cells enriched from blood (not recorded which). This receptor was obtained from a woman aged 18-29 years who had recovered from COVID-19. The CDR3 spells CASSLRYRDREATGELFF. CDR3 DNA sequence: TGCGCCAGCAGCTTGCGTTATAGGGACAGGGAGGCCACCGGGGAGCTGTTTTTT.